A single sample gave rise to the 25 T cell receptor beta chains below, sequenced in a study of T cell responses to AZD1222 COVID-19 vaccine. Clones were sequenced by immunoSEQ multiplex PCR, and TCRdb holds only the in-frame ones, with some missing. The sample includes about 69,000 clones, roughly 83% of them seen just once. The input for sequencing was peripheral blood, taken 28 days after the second AZD1222 dose. These receptors originate from an adult who received the AZD1222 COVID-19 vaccine.

V and J are TRBV6-4 and TRBJ1-5; no clear D gene. Between the trimmed V and J ends, which lost 9 bases and 5 bases, there was a span of 11 bases. This CDR3 is 12 amino acids long. The germline CDR1 and CDR2 sequences are MRHNA and SNTAGT. The CDR3 region has the DNA TGTGCCAGAGACGGGCATTATCAGCCCCAGCATTTT. This translates into CARDGHYQPQHF.

CDR3: CASSFLRDRAYEQYF. Here the CDR3 DNA reads TGCGCCAGCAGCTTCCTCCGGGACAGGGCCTACGAGCAGTACTTC. The chain is built from TRBV5-1 and TRBJ2-7, with 9 positions matching TRBD1. The V segment lost 2 bases and the J segment 2 bases; nucleotides outside the gene matches: 5. CDR3 length equals 15 residues. Per the germline V gene, CDR1 is SGHRS and CDR2 is YFSETQ.

The rearrangement links TRBV30 to TRBJ1-2; D call uncertain. Germline loops: CDR1 GTSNPN, CDR2 SVGIG (reference sequence). This CDR3 is 9 amino acids long. The ends were cut back, 5 bases at V and 6 bases at J, with 4 bases in the middle. Written as DNA, the CDR3 is TGTGCCTGGGGGGATGGCTACACCTTC. This sequence encodes CAWGDGYTF.

The chain uses TRBV6-5 and TRBJ1-2; 8 positions agree with TRBD1. The V segment lost 0 bases and the J segment 5 bases; nucleotides outside the gene matches: 5. The CDR3 has 15 amino acids. Germline V lookup: CDR1 MNHEY, CDR2 SVGAGI. The CDR3 DNA reads as TGTGCCAGCAGTTACTCGTATCAGGGGGCGTATGGCTACACCTTC. Its protein product is CASSYSYQGAYGYTF.

This clone was seen a few times. CDR3: CASSTPGNDEQFF. CDR3 nucleotide sequence: TGTGCCAGCTCAACGCCAGGGAATGATGAGCAGTTCTTC. This sequence joins TRBV18 and TRBJ2-1, with D perhaps matching TRBD1 (5 bases). This CDR3 comprises 13 residues. CDR1 and CDR2 from the germline V gene are KGHSH and LQKENI. Trimming left V 5 bases short and J 8 bases short, with 13 bases between.

V usage is TRBV6-1 and J usage is TRBJ2-5; the D gene is possibly TRBD1 (7 bases). Trimming removed 2 bases at V and 3 bases at J, with 16 bases between. Germline V gene sequence: CDR1 MNHNS, CDR2 SASEGT. CDR3 size: 16 residues. CDR3 residues: CASSEKWRGREETQYF. For the CDR3, the DNA is TGTGCCAGCAGTGAAAAATGGAGGGGGCGGGAAGAGACCCAGTACTTC.

The genes are TRBV6-5 and TRBJ2-3; 8 bases map to TRBD1. The junction had 8 bases not matched to a gene; V was cut back by 2 bases and J by 4 bases. There are 16 residues in the CDR3. CDR1 is MNHEY, CDR2 SVGAGI, per germline. For the CDR3, the DNA is TGTGCCAGCAGTTACCTTGGAGGACAGGGCGCAGATACGCAGTATTTT. Translated: CASSYLGGQGADTQYF.

This clone has a single count. The chain recombines TRBV9 with TRBJ2-1; D call uncertain. Germline V gives CDR1 SGDLS, CDR2 YYNGEE. The CDR3 is 15 residues long. The V end was cut by 0 bases, the J end by 9 bases, with 16 bases between. The CDR3 protein is CASSVEVNSWGEQFF. Written as DNA, the CDR3 is TGTGCCAGCAGCGTAGAGGTCAACTCCTGGGGTGAGCAGTTCTTC.

The gene calls are TRBV19 and TRBJ1-5, with a tentative D call TRBD1 (6 bases). V gave up 2 bases and J gave up 1 base, with 12 bases separating them. The CDR3 loop spans 16 amino acids. CDR1 is LNHDA and CDR2 is SQIVND in the germline V gene (reference sequence). The CDR3 DNA is TGTGCCAGTAGTATATTGGCAGGGGTAAGCAATCAGCCCCAGCATTTT. It encodes CASSILAGVSNQPQHF. Supplemented by reference TRBV19 and TRBJ1-5, the full variable domain reads DGGITQSPKYLFRKEGQNVTLSCEQNLNHDAMYWYRQDPGQGLRLIYYSQIVNDFQKGDIAEGYSVSREKKESFPLTVTSAQKNPTAFYLCASSILAGVSNQPQHFGDGTRLSIL.

Only one count was recorded for this clone. The rearrangement joins TRBV5-1 to TRBJ1-2; D uncertain. V dropped 4 bases and J dropped 0 bases, with 16 bases sitting between them. CDR1 is SGHRS and CDR2 is YFSETQ in the germline V gene. This CDR3 is 16 amino acids long. The CDR3 coding sequence is TGCGCCAGCAGCCTGACCGTCGCAAGAGCTAACTATGGCTACACCTTC. Its protein product is CASSLTVARANYGYTF. The full variable domain, its missing parts supplied by reference TRBV5-1 and TRBJ1-2, is KAGVTQTPRYLIKTRGQQVTLSCSPISGHRSVSWYQQTPGQGLQFLFEYFSETQRNKGNFPGRFSGRQFSNSRSEMNVSTLELGDSALYLCASSLTVARANYGYTFGSGTRLTVV.

The chain joins TRBV9 to TRBJ2-7, with D perhaps matching TRBD1 or TRBD2 (5 bases each). V was clipped by 3 bases and J by 0 bases, with 16 bases between them. Germline V CDR1 and CDR2: SGDLS, YYNGEE. CDR3 length: 16 amino acids. CDR3 region: CASSAGPSISSYEQYF. The CDR3 nucleotides read TGTGCCAGCAGCGCGGGACCCTCGATCTCCTCCTACGAGCAGTACTTC.

For the CDR3, the DNA is TGTGCCAGCAGTTACGGGCCTAGCCGCCGCAATGAGCAGTTCTTC. Protein product: CASSYGPSRRNEQFF. The chain recombines TRBV6-5 with TRBJ2-1; tentatively, D is TRBD2 (5 bases). Trimming took off 2 bases at V and 6 bases at J, with 14 bases between the two ends. The V gene's germline CDR1 is MNHEY and CDR2 SVGAGI. CDR3 length: 15 amino acids.

This clone was seen a single time. The DNA for the CDR3 is TGTGCCAGCAGTTTCGGACAGGCAGAGACCCAGTACTTC. Amino acid sequence: CASSFGQAETQYF. The chain has TRBV6-5 and TRBJ2-5, with TRBD1 matching over 7 bases. Germline CDR1 is MNHEY and CDR2 is SVGAGI. The CDR3 spans 13 residues. Germline trimming cut 4 bases from V and 4 bases from J; bases unmatched to any gene: 3.

This clone was counted a few times. CDR3 region: CASSLGRILENYGYTF. CDR3 coding DNA: TGTGCCAGCAGCTTGGGCCGGATACTAGAGAACTATGGCTACACCTTC. The rearrangement uses TRBV5-4 and TRBJ1-2; unclear D gene. V lost 0 bases and J 2 bases, leaving 14 bases between the germline ends. The CDR3 loop spans 16 amino acids. Germline V gives CDR1 SGHNT, CDR2 YYREEE (reference sequence).

J is TRBJ1-1 and V is TRBV19, with 10 bases aligning to TRBD1. This CDR3 has 14 amino acids. The trim removed 5 bases at V and 6 bases at J, leaving 6 bases unmatched. Germline CDR1 and CDR2: LNHDA and SQIVND (reference sequence). For the CDR3, the DNA is TGTGCCAGTAGTTGGGGACAGGGGTTACCTGAAGCTTTCTTT. Protein: CASSWGQGLPEAFF.

This clone appeared a few times. The V call is TRBV5-5, the J call TRBJ1-5; 9 nucleotides match TRBD1. CDR1 and CDR2 (germline): SGHKS, YYEKEE (reference sequence). This CDR3 comprises 14 residues. The junction had 7 bases not matched to a gene; V was cut back by 5 bases and J by 7 bases. CDR3 sequence: CASSPGTGIQPQHF. The CDR3 DNA sequence: TGTGCCAGCAGTCCCGGGACAGGGATCCAGCCCCAGCATTTT.

This clone was seen only a few times. The chain is built from TRBV11-3 and TRBJ2-7, with TRBD2 matching over 15 bases. V lost 4 bases, J lost 7 bases, and 2 bases stayed unmatched. The CDR3 spans 14 residues. Germline V lookup: CDR1 SGHNT, CDR2 YENEEA. This CDR3 reads CASSSGLAGGEQYF. CDR3 in DNA: TGTGCCAGCAGCTCGGGACTAGCGGGGGGTGAGCAGTACTTC.

V and J are TRBV5-6 and TRBJ2-5; the D gene is possibly TRBD1 (6 bases). CDR3 length: 14 residues. Deletions cut 4 bases from V and 4 bases from J, with 14 bases between. The germline V gene has CDR1 SGHDT and CDR2 YYEEEE. Here the CDR3 reads CASSPARGGETQYF. CDR3 in DNA: TGTGCCAGCAGCCCCGCCAGAGGGGGAGAGACCCAGTACTTC.

The CDR3 region is CASSFTGGNQPQHF. The CDR3 DNA follows: TGTGCCAGTAGCTTTACAGGGGGCAATCAGCCCCAGCATTTT. The chain carries TRBV19 and TRBJ1-5; 7 bases fit TRBD1. The CDR3 loop spans 14 amino acids. J lost 2 bases, V lost 6 bases, and 4 bases had no gene match. The V gene's germline CDR1 is LNHDA and CDR2 SQIVND (reference sequence).

The chain carries TRBV4-1 and TRBJ1-1, with D perhaps matching TRBD1 (5 bases). The V and J ends lost 0 bases and 4 bases respectively, with 12 bases between them. CDR3 length equals 15 residues. Germline V gives CDR1 MGHRA, CDR2 YSYEKL. Here the CDR3 reads CASSQDPVGGTEAFF. Written as DNA, the CDR3 is TGCGCCAGCAGCCAAGACCCCGTGGGGGGCACTGAAGCTTTCTTT.

The chain links TRBV29-1 to TRBJ1-1; D is uncertain. Deletions cut 6 bases from V and 1 base from J, with 6 bases between. This CDR3 comprises 11 residues. CDR1 and CDR2 from the germline V gene are SQVTM and ANQGSEA. The CDR3 DNA follows: TGCAGCGTAGTTCGGAACACTGAAGCTTTCTTT. It is translated as CSVVRNTEAFF.

This rearrangement joins TRBV5-1 to TRBJ1-5; maybe TRBD1 (5 bases). Trimming took 4 bases from V and 1 from J, leaving 12 bases between them. The CDR3 has 15 residues. Germline CDR1 and CDR2: SGHRS and YFSETQ. CDR3 in amino acids: CASSRSGRSNQPQHF. In nucleotides, the CDR3 is TGCGCCAGCAGCAGGTCGGGACGGAGCAATCAGCCCCAGCATTTT.

The chain is built from TRBV5-1 and TRBJ2-3; no clear D gene. V was clipped by 2 bases and J by 3 bases, with 7 bases between them. Looked up from germline, CDR1 is SGHRS and CDR2 is YFSETQ. The CDR3 runs 13 residues. CDR3 amino acids: CASSFENTDTQYF. The DNA for the CDR3 is TGCGCCAGCAGCTTTGAAAATACAGATACGCAGTATTTT.

A few counts support this clone. At one end the junction does not follow the germline gene, possibly because of a read error. V and J are TRBV6-5 and TRBJ2-6; no reliable D call. CDR1 MNHEY and CDR2 SVGAGI come from the germline V gene. The CDR3 has 13 amino acids. The CDR3 reads CASSYSGANVLTF. The CDR3 DNA follows: TGTGCCAGCAGCTACTCTGGGGCCAACGTCCTGACTTTC.

Only a few counts were recorded for this clone. This rearrangement joins TRBV6-5 to TRBJ1-5; D unclear. Trimming took 6 bases from V and 7 from J, leaving 13 bases between them. CDR3 size: 13 residues. Germline CDR1 and CDR2: MNHEY and SVGAGI. CDR3 in DNA: TGTGCCAGCAGCATGGGGAGCGGCCAGCCCCAGCATTTT. It encodes CASSMGSGQPQHF.